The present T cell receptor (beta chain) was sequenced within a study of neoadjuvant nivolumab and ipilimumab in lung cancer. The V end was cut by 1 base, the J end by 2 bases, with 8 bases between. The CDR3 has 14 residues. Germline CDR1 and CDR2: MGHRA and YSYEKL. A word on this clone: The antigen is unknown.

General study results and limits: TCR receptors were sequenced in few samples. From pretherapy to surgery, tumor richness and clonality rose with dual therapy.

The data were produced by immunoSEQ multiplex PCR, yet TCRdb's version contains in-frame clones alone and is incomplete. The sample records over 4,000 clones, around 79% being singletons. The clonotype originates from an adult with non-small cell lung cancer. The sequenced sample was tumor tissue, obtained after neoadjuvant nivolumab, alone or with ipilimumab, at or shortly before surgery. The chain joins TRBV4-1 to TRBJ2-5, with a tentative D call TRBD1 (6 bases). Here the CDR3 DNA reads TGCGCCAGCAGCCAAGCAGGGGAACAAGAGACCCAGTACTTC. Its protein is CASSQAGEQETQYF.